Below are 11 T cell receptor beta chains sequenced from a single sample in a study of blood T cell repertoires in COVID-19. The table came from immunoSEQ multiplex PCR; TCRdb's copy has only in-frame clones and leaves some out. The data contain 150,000 to 200,000 clones, approximately 89% of them singletons. Sequenced sample: PBMCs or T cells enriched from blood (not recorded which). The source is a woman under 30 who had recovered from COVID-19.

The rearrangement uses TRBV28 and TRBJ2-7, with D possibly being TRBD2 (6 bases). CDR1 is MDHEN and CDR2 is SYDVKM in the germline V gene. The CDR3 is made up of 15 amino acids. V was clipped by 2 bases and J by 7 bases, with 18 bases between them. CDR3 in amino acids: CASSLRPGGIREQYF. The DNA for the CDR3 is TGTGCCAGCAGTTTACGCCCGGGCGGGATAAGGGAGCAGTACTTC.

V is TRBV4-1 and J is TRBJ2-1; the D gene is possibly TRBD1 (5 bases). Germline loops: CDR1 MGHRA, CDR2 YSYEKL. This CDR3 is 15 amino acids long. Trimming removed 4 bases from V and 0 bases from J, with 10 bases in between. CDR3 protein: CASSPLDSSYNEQFF. DNA for the CDR3: TGCGCCAGCAGCCCATTAGACAGCTCCTACAATGAGCAGTTCTTC.

J is TRBJ2-1 and V is TRBV3-1 (or the pseudogene TRBV3-2); 7 positions match TRBD2. Germline V gene lookup returns CDR1 LGHDT and CDR2 YNNKEL (reference sequence). J was trimmed by 10 bases and V by 4 bases; bases with no gene match: 4. The CDR3 runs to 12 residues. CDR3 protein: CASSLGRGEQFF. The CDR3 DNA follows: TGTGCCAGCAGCCTTGGGAGGGGAGAGCAGTTCTTC.

The V call is TRBV7-2, the J call TRBJ1-1; D uncertain. This CDR3 is 15 amino acids long. V lost 2 bases to trimming and J lost 7 bases, with 17 bases between them. Looked up from germline, CDR1 is SGHTA and CDR2 is FQGNSA. The CDR3 is CASSLRVSSRNEAFF. CDR3 in DNA: TGTGCCAGCAGCTTACGGGTCAGCTCGAGAAATGAAGCTTTCTTT.

The V gene is TRBV18, the J gene TRBJ2-7, with a weak D call TRBD1 (6 bases). Trimming took off 0 bases at V and 2 bases at J, with 11 bases between the two ends. The germline CDR1 and CDR2 sequences are KGHSH and LQKENI. This CDR3 has 15 residues. CDR3 in DNA: TGTGCCAGCTCACCACCGCACAGGGTAACCTACGAGCAGTACTTC. As protein: CASSPPHRVTYEQYF.

The chain employs TRBV18 and TRBJ2-3; 8 bases line up with TRBD1. CDR1 KGHSH and CDR2 LQKENI come from the germline V gene. Trimming took 6 bases from V and 5 from J; bases not matched to a gene: 7. This CDR3 has 14 residues. Here the CDR3 DNA reads TGTGCCAGCTCCCACGACAGGGGCGGAGATACGCAGTATTTT. Translation gives CASSHDRGGDTQYF.

This CDR3 is CASNSGTGVTEAFF. CDR3 sequence (DNA): TGTGCCAGCAACTCCGGGACAGGGGTCACTGAAGCTTTCTTT. J is TRBJ1-1 and V is TRBV28, with 10 nucleotides matching TRBD1. The CDR3 covers 14 residues. CDR1 and CDR2 (germline): MDHEN, SYDVKM. Germline trimming cut 7 bases from V and 4 bases from J; bases unmatched to any gene: 6.

The chain recombines TRBV29-1 with TRBJ1-2, with a possible D match to TRBD1 (5 bases). Germline V gives CDR1 SQVTM, CDR2 ANQGSEA. V was pared by 4 bases and J by 1 base, with 7 bases between. The CDR3 sequence is 12 residues long. CDR3 in amino acids: CSVGGLNYGYTF. The CDR3 DNA reads as TGCAGCGTTGGGGGCCTTAACTATGGCTACACCTTC.

J is TRBJ2-7 and V is TRBV7-2, with TRBD2 identical over 8 bases. The CDR3 is 15 amino acids. V dropped 5 bases and J dropped 4; count of bases not matched to a gene: 10. Germline V gene lookup returns CDR1 SGHTA and CDR2 FQGNSA. CDR3 sequence: CASSPRLARGYEQYF. As DNA, the CDR3 is TGTGCCAGCAGCCCGCGACTAGCGAGGGGTTACGAGCAGTACTTC.

This chain joins TRBV27 and TRBJ1-2; 8 bases map to TRBD1. V lost 0 bases, J lost 8 bases, and 8 bases stayed unmatched. This CDR3 has 15 amino acids. CDR1 is MNHEY and CDR2 is SMNVEV in the germline V gene (reference sequence). CDR3 nucleotides: TGTGCCAGCAGTTTATCGCCAGGGGGCGCGTCGGGCTACACCTTC. Translating it yields CASSLSPGGASGYTF.

The chain uses TRBV7-9 and TRBJ2-3, with 8 bases that match TRBD2. Trimming cost V 2 bases and J 4 bases; bases outside gene matches: 14. The germline CDR1 and CDR2 sequences are SEHNR and FQNEAQ (reference sequence). This CDR3 has 18 residues. The CDR3 DNA is TGTGCCAGCAGCTTACTGTGGGGCGGGAGGTCTATGTCAGATACGCAGTATTTT. This translates into CASSLLWGGRSMSDTQYF.